This T cell receptor beta chain was profiled in a study of vaccination and CD4 T cells after COVID-19. On the study more broadly: Some control cultures received a CEFX pool, which served as the positive control. Others received an HIV-1 Nef pool or no peptide.

Study observations and caveats: Median SARS-CoV-2-reactive clonotypes rose from around 20 to 38, not significantly.

The Oncomine TCR Beta short-read assay was applied to DNA of cultured CD4+ T cells. TCRdb re-called the PCR reads with MiXCR, one entry per CDR3 protein. The table lists 8,500 to 13,000 distinct CDR3 sequences, about 46% of them singletons, with around 29% in the top ten. CDR1 MNHEY and CDR2 SVGAGI come from the germline V gene. CDR3 length: 14 residues. Trimming removed 2 bases at V and 6 bases at J, with 13 bases between. The treatment was: roughly ten-day PBMC culture with coronavirus spike peptide pools or control peptides (ViraFEST assay). Comments on this clonotype: The antigen is not known.

This sequence originates from a human donor who had recovered from COVID-19. The rearrangement links TRBV6-5 to TRBJ1-1, with D possibly matching TRBD1 (5 bases). Sample: CD4+ T cells from blood, cultured in vitro. CDR3 coding DNA: TGTGCCAGCAGTTACCCTCAGGGACGGTCTGAAGCTTTCTTT. It encodes CASSYPQGRSEAFF.